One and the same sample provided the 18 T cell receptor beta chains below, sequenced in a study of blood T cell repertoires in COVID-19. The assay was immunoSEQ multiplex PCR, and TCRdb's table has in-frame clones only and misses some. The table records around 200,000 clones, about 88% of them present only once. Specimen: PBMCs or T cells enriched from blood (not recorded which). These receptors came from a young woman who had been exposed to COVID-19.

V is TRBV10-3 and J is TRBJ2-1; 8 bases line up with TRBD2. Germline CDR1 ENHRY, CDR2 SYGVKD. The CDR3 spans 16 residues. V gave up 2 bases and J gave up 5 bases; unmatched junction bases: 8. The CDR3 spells CAISEVIAGPNNEQFF. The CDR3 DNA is TGTGCCATCAGTGAGGTGATAGCGGGGCCTAACAATGAGCAGTTCTTC.

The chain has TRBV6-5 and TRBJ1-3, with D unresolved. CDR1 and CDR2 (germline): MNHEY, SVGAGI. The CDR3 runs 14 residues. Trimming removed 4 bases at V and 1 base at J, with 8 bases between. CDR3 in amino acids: CASSSGRSGNTIYF. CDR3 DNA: TGTGCCAGCAGTTCGGGTCGGTCTGGAAACACCATATATTTT.

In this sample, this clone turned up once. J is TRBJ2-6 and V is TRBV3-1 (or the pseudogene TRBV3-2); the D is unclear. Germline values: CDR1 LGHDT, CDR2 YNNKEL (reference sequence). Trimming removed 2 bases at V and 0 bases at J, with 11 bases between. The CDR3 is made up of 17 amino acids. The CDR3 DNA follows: TGTGCCAGCAGCCAAATTACAGAGAGCTCTGGGGCCAACGTCCTGACTTTC. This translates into CASSQITESSGANVLTF.

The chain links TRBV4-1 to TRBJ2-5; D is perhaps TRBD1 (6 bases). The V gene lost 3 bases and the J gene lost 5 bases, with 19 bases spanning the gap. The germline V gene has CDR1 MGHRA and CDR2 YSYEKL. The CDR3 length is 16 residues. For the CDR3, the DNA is TGCGCCAGCAGCCATACAAGTCAGGGGAGCGAGGAGACCCAGTACTTC. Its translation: CASSHTSQGSEETQYF.

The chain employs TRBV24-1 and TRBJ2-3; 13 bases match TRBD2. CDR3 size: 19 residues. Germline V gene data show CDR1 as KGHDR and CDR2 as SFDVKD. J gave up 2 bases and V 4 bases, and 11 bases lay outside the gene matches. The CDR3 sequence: CATSDPPYGLAGDTDTQYF. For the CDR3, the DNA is TGTGCCACCAGTGACCCACCCTACGGACTAGCGGGGGACACAGATACGCAGTATTTT.

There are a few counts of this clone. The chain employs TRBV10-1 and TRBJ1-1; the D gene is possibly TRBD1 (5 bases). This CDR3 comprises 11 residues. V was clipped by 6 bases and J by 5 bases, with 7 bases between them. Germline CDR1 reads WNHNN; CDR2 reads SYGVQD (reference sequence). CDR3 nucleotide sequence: TGCGCCAGCAGGACAGCAACTGAAGCTTTCTTT. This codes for CASRTATEAFF.

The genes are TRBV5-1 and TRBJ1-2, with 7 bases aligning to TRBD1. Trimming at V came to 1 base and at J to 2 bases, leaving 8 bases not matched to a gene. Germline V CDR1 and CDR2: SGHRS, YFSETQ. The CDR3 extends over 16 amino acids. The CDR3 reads CASSLFGTEGNYGYTF. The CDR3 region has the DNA TGCGCCAGCAGCTTGTTCGGGACAGAGGGAAACTATGGCTACACCTTC.

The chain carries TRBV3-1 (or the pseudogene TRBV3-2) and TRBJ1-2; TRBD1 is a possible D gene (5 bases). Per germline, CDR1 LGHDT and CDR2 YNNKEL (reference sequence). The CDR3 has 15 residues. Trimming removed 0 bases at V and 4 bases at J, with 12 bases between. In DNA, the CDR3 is TGTGCCAGCAGCCAAGATGCAGGGCGGTTCTATGGCTACACCTTC. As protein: CASSQDAGRFYGYTF.

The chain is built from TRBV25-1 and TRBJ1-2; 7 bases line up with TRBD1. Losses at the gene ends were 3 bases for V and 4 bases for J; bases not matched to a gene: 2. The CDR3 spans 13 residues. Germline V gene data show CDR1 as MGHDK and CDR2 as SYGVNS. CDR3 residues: CASSEDRIYGYTF. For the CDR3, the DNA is TGTGCCAGCAGTGAGGACAGGATCTATGGCTACACCTTC.

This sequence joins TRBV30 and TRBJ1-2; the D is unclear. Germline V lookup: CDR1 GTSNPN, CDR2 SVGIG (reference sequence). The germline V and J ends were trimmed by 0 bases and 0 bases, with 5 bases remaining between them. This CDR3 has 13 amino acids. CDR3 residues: CAWSVNTNYGYTF. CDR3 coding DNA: TGTGCCTGGAGTGTGAACACTAACTATGGCTACACCTTC.

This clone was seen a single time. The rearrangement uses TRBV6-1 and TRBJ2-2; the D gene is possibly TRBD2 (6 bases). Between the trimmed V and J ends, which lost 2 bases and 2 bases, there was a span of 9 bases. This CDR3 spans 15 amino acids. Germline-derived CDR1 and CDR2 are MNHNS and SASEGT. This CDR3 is CASSEWRGNTGELFF. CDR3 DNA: TGTGCCAGCAGTGAATGGCGGGGAAACACCGGGGAGCTGTTTTTT.

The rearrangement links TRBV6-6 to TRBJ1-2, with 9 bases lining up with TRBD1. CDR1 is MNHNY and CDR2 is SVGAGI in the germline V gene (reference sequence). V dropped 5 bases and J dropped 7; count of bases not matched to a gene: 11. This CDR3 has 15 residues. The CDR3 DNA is TGTGCCAGCAGTCCACAGGGGGCGCGTTATTCTGGCTACACCTTC. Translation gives CASSPQGARYSGYTF.

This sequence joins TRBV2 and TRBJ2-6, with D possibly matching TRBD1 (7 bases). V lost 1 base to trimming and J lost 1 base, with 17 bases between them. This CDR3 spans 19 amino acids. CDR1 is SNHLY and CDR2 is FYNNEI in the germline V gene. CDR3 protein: CASSEEAGGLRSGANVLTF. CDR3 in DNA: TGTGCCAGCAGTGAAGAGGCAGGGGGGCTCCGTTCTGGGGCCAACGTCCTGACTTTC.

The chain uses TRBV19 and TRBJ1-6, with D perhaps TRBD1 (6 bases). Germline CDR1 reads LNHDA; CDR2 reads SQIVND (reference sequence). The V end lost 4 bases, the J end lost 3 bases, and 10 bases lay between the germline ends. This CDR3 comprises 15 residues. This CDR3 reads CASSRPDSYNSPLHF. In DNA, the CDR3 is TGTGCCAGTAGTAGACCGGACAGCTATAATTCACCCCTCCACTTT.

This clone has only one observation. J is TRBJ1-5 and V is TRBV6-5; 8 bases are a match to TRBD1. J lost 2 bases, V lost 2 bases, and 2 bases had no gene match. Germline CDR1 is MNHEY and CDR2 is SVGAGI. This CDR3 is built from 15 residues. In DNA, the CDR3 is TGTGCCAGCAGTTACGCAGGGGGCCGCAATCAGCCCCAGCATTTT. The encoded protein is CASSYAGGRNQPQHF.

The CDR3, as DNA: TGTGCCAGCAGCTTCAGCGGGGGTAGCTCTGGGGCCAACGTCCTGACTTTC. It yields the protein CASSFSGGSSGANVLTF. This chain connects TRBV28 to TRBJ2-6, with TRBD2 matching 8 bases. V lost 6 bases and J lost 0; bases outside the gene matches: 7. The CDR3 loop spans 17 amino acids. Germline assignment: CDR1 MDHEN and CDR2 SYDVKM.

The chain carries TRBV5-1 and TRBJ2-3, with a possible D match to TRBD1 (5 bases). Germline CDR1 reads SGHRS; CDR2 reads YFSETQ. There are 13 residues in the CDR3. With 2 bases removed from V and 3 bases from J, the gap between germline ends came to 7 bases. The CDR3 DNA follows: TGCGCCAGCAGCTTAAAGGGGACAGATACGCAGTATTTT. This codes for CASSLKGTDTQYF.

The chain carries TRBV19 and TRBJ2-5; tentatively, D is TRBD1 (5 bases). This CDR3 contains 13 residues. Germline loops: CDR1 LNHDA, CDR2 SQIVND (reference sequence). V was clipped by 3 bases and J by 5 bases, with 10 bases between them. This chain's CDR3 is CASSIAGWETQYF. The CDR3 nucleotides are TGTGCCAGTAGTATCGCAGGGTGGGAGACCCAGTACTTC.